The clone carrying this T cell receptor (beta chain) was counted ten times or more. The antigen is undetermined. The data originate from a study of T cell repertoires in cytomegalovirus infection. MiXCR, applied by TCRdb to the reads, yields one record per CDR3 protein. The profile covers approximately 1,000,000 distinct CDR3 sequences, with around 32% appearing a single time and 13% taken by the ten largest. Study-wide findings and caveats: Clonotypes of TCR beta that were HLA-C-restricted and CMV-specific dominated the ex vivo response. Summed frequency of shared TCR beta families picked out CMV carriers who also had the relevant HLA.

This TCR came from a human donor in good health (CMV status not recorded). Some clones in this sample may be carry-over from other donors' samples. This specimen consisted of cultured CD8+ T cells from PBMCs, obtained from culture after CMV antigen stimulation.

The CDR3 sequence is CASSLLKGVPTDTQYF. The CDR3 nucleotides are TGTGCCAGCAGCTTACTAAAGGGAGTCCCCACAGATACGCAGTATTTT. The chain has TRBV7-8 and TRBJ2-3, with D maybe TRBD2 (5 bases). Trimming took 2 bases from V and 2 from J, leaving 14 bases between them. This CDR3 comprises 16 residues. Germline CDR1 and CDR2: SGHVS and FQNEAQ.